This section outlines one T cell receptor beta chain sequence together with its context. What it binds is not known. This sample was taken from a study of identical twins. TCRdb reprocessed the 5' RACE reads with MiXCR, giving one entry per CDR3 protein. The sample includes approximately 620,000 distinct CDR3 sequences, about 9.4% of them seen just once. Study findings and constraints: The more abundant beta clonotypes in cord blood had fewer insertions, and memory repertoires did not show this. Diverse VJ usage suggested most zero-insertion clonotypes were not invariant T cells.

This CDR3 has 13 amino acids. CDR1 is SGHVS and CDR2 is FQNEAQ in the germline V gene. The germline V and J ends were trimmed by 5 bases and 8 bases, with 12 bases remaining between them. These data also formed part of another study, on yellow fever vaccine responses in identical twins.

The sample comprised PBMCs. The chain carries TRBV7-8 and TRBJ1-4; the D gene is possibly TRBD1 (6 bases). The receptor was derived from a woman aged 18-29 years in good health. The CDR3 spells CASSRGHEEKLFF. The CDR3 coding sequence is TGTGCCAGCAGCCGGGGGCACGAAGAAAAACTGTTTTTT.